This T cell receptor (beta chain) emerged from a study of blood T cell repertoires in COVID-19. About the study: Italy, Spain and the United States were the sources of the convalescent and acute COVID-19 samples. From T cells, B-cell-depleted T cells, or PBMCs came the material, which was cDNA or gDNA.

The J segment lost 2 bases and the V segment lost 4 bases, leaving 3 bases of the junction unmatched. Germline CDR1 GTSNPN, CDR2 SVGIG (reference sequence). CDR3 length equals 13 residues. Per the study methods: Reference gene primer amplification in the assay estimated nucleated cell counts. Sequencing was performed with immunoSEQ multiplex PCR; in TCRdb, only in-frame clones are kept and a portion is missing. V, J and clone size derive from that table, while D and trimming were established from the DNA sequence. The table records 200,000 to 250,000 clones, 84% of them present only once. The sequenced sample consisted of peripheral blood. This sequence was found in a man in his fifties with active or convalescent COVID-19. The V gene is TRBV30, the J gene TRBJ1-1, with TRBD1 identical over 8 bases. CDR3 DNA sequence: TGTGCCTGGAAGACAGGGGTCAACACTGAAGCTTTCTTT. It is translated as CAWKTGVNTEAFF.